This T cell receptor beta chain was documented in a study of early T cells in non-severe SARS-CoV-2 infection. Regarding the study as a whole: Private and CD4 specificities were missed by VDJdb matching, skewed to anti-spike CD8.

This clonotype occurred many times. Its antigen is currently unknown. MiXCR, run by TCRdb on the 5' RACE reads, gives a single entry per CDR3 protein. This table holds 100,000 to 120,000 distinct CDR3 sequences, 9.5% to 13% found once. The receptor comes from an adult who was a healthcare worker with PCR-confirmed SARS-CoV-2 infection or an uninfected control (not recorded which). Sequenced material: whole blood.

DNA for the CDR3: TGTGCCAGCAGCCCCCTAGGGGGAGGGCCGAGTAGGGAGCAGTTCTTC. Translating gives CASSPLGGGPSREQFF. The chain uses TRBV7-2 and TRBJ2-1, with D tentatively TRBD2 (7 bases). The CDR3 sequence is 16 residues long. Germline V lookup: CDR1 SGHTA, CDR2 FQGNSA. V was trimmed by 5 bases and J by 10 bases, leaving 24 bases between them.